What follows are 20 T cell receptor beta chains derived from one specimen sequenced in a study of identical twins. Each CDR3 protein is one row after TCRdb ran MiXCR on the 5' RACE reads. The sample includes roughly 200,000 distinct CDR3 sequences, around 8.1% of them seen just once. The same sample was also studied in work on yellow fever vaccine responses in identical twins.

Sequencing was carried out using memory (CD45RO+) T cells sorted from blood. The source of these receptors is a woman under 30 in good health.

V and J are TRBV29-1 and TRBJ1-5, with D tentatively TRBD1 (6 bases). Germline CDR1 SQVTM, CDR2 ANQGSEA. The V end lost 2 bases, the J end lost 3 bases, and 11 bases lay between the germline ends. The CDR3 has 14 residues. The CDR3 sequence is CSVEFGGPNQPQHF. CDR3 DNA sequence: TGCAGCGTTGAATTCGGGGGCCCCAATCAGCCCCAGCATTTT.

This clonotype was detected a few times. The rearrangement links TRBV9 to TRBJ2-7; 8 positions match TRBD1. The CDR3 is 15 amino acids. J gave up 4 bases and V 3 bases, and 9 bases lay outside the gene matches. From germline, CDR1 is SGDLS and CDR2 YYNGEE. Here the CDR3 reads CASSAGTGVIYEQYF. In DNA, the CDR3 is TGTGCCAGCAGCGCCGGGACAGGCGTTATTTACGAGCAGTACTTC.

This clonotype was seen more than once but under ten times. This chain links TRBV2 with TRBJ2-4, with no clear D. CDR1 is SNHLY, CDR2 FYNNEI, per germline. This CDR3 comprises 13 residues. V lost 4 bases, J lost 0 bases, and 4 bases lay in between. CDR3 in DNA: TGTGCCAGCAGTGCGGAAGCCAAAAACATTCAGTACTTC. Translation: CASSAEAKNIQYF.

This clonotype has at least ten counts. This chain connects TRBV10-3 to TRBJ1-2, with D perhaps matching TRBD1 (5 bases). The V end was cut by 0 bases, the J end by 8 bases, with 16 bases between. Germline loops: CDR1 ENHRY, CDR2 SYGVKD. This CDR3 comprises 15 residues. The CDR3 is CAISESTRDAGGYTF. For the CDR3, the DNA is TGTGCCATCAGTGAGTCGACCAGGGATGCGGGCGGCTACACCTTC.

The chain recombines TRBV3-1 with TRBJ1-1, with D maybe TRBD1 (5 bases). From germline, CDR1 is LGHDT and CDR2 YNNKEL (reference sequence). V was cut by 2 bases and J by 0 bases, with 7 bases left in between. There are 14 residues in the CDR3. The CDR3 protein is CASSQQGLNTEAFF. CDR3 coding DNA: TGTGCCAGCAGCCAACAGGGACTGAACACTGAAGCTTTCTTT.

Written as DNA, the CDR3 is TGTGCCAGCAGTTTATACAGCGGGAGTGGCGCAGATACGCAGTATTTT. This encodes CASSLYSGSGADTQYF. The J gene is TRBJ2-3, the V gene TRBV28, with 8 bases that match TRBD2. The CDR3 has 16 residues. Trimming took 1 base from V and 4 from J; bases not matched to a gene: 7. The germline V gene has CDR1 MDHEN and CDR2 SYDVKM.

This clonotype was observed at least ten times. V usage is TRBV6-6 and J usage is TRBJ1-3; D is possibly TRBD1 (5 bases). CDR1 is MNHNY, CDR2 SVGAGI, per germline (reference sequence). This CDR3 comprises 13 residues. Trimming removed 11 bases at V and 0 bases at J, with 11 bases between. The CDR3: CAAGASSGNTIYF. CDR3 DNA sequence: TGTGCCGCCGGGGCTTCCTCTGGAAACACCATATATTTT.

This clonotype turned up a few times. The V and J genes are TRBV7-9 and TRBJ2-6, with D hard to call. Germline V lookup: CDR1 SEHNR, CDR2 FQNEAQ (reference sequence). V was pared by 3 bases and J by 1 base, with 10 bases between. This CDR3 spans 16 amino acids. CDR3: CASSLPRSSGANVLTF. CDR3 coding DNA: TGTGCCAGCAGCTTGCCAAGGAGTTCTGGGGCCAACGTCCTGACTTTC. Combining the CDR3 with reference TRBV7-9 and TRBJ2-6 gives the whole variable domain DTGVSQNPRHKITKRGQNVTFRCDPISEHNRLYWYRQTLGQGPEFLTYFQNEAQLEKSRLLSDRFSAERPKGSFSTLEIQRTEQGDSAMYLCASSLPRSSGANVLTFGAGSRLTVL.

This clonotype was seen repeatedly, ten times or more. This chain uses TRBV7-2 with TRBJ1-3; D is uncertain. CDR1 is SGHTA, CDR2 FQGNSA, per germline. CDR3 length: 15 amino acids. Between the trimmed V and J ends, which lost 1 base and 1 base, there was a span of 8 bases. CDR3 protein: CASSLVRGSGNTIYF. CDR3 nucleotides: TGTGCCAGCAGCTTAGTTCGGGGTTCTGGAAACACCATATATTTT.

This clonotype was seen ten or more times. A read error may account for a junction end that differs from germline. This chain links TRBV7-9 with TRBJ2-7, with 9 bases lining up with TRBD2. Germline CDR1 reads SEHNR; CDR2 reads FQNEAQ (reference sequence). This CDR3 contains 12 residues. CDR3 sequence (DNA): TGTGCCAGCAGTTCGGGTAGCGGGGGCCCCGTCTTC. Residues: CASSSGSGGPVF.

There are many counts of this clonotype. The V and J genes are TRBV4-3 and TRBJ1-2; TRBD1 is a possible D gene (5 bases). Germline CDR1 LGHNA, CDR2 YSLEER. The CDR3 has 14 residues. Trimming stripped 0 bases from V and 5 bases from J, with 10 bases between. In DNA form, the CDR3 reads TGCGCCAGCAGCCAAGATCTGGGGGTTTATGGCTACACCTTC. Its translation: CASSQDLGVYGYTF.

This clonotype was counted many times. J is TRBJ2-5 and V is TRBV7-9; 7 positions match TRBD2. J gave up 3 bases and V 3 bases, and 10 bases lay outside the gene matches. This CDR3 contains 16 residues. Per the germline V gene, CDR1 is SEHNR and CDR2 is FQNEAQ (reference sequence). As DNA, the CDR3 is TGTGCCAGCAGCTTGGACAAGGGTGCGGGAGAAGAGACCCAGTACTTC. It yields the protein CASSLDKGAGEETQYF.

This clonotype showed up just a few times. The CDR3 protein is CASSFSFPYEQYF. DNA for the CDR3: TGTGCCAGCAGCTTTAGTTTTCCCTACGAGCAGTACTTC. The chain carries TRBV6-2 or TRBV6-3 and TRBJ2-7, with no clear D. The CDR3 extends over 13 amino acids. V was trimmed by 6 bases and J by 2 bases, leaving 11 bases between them. Germline V gene lookup returns CDR1 MNHEY and CDR2 SVGEGT.

At least ten counts were recorded for this clonotype. As DNA, the CDR3 is TGTGCCATCAGTGAGGCGCGGGCGATGAACACTGAAGCTTTCTTT. This encodes CAISEARAMNTEAFF. J is TRBJ1-1 and V is TRBV10-3; unclear D gene. CDR1 and CDR2 from the germline V gene are ENHRY and SYGVKD. Trimming left V 2 bases short and J 0 bases short, with 10 bases between. This CDR3 has 15 residues.

Only a few counts were recorded for this clonotype. V and J are TRBV28 and TRBJ1-3; no definite D call. V lost 6 bases and J 2 bases, leaving 2 bases between the germline ends. Germline CDR1 MDHEN, CDR2 SYDVKM. CDR3 length: 11 residues. CDR3 coding DNA: TGTGCCAGCAGGGCTGGAAACACCATATATTTT. Protein: CASRAGNTIYF.

There are many counts of this clonotype. This rearrangement joins TRBV2 to TRBJ2-2, with 9 positions matching TRBD1. Germline CDR1 SNHLY, CDR2 FYNNEI. V lost 3 bases, J lost 3 bases, and 5 bases stayed unmatched. This CDR3 spans 16 amino acids. The CDR3 nucleotides read TGTGCCAGCAGTGAGGTTACAGGGGGCGACACCGGGGAGCTGTTTTTT. Its translation is CASSEVTGGDTGELFF.

This clonotype was seen ten or more times. V usage is TRBV9 and J usage is TRBJ2-1, with 13 bases identical to TRBD2. J was trimmed by 7 bases and V by 4 bases; bases with no gene match: 8. CDR1 SGDLS and CDR2 YYNGEE come from the germline V gene. The CDR3 length is 16 residues. The CDR3, as DNA: TGTGCCAGCAGCCCAGTGGGACTAGCGGGGATGAATGAGCAGTTCTTC. Protein sequence: CASSPVGLAGMNEQFF.

This clonotype came up many times. The chain combines TRBV14 with TRBJ2-2; D perhaps matches TRBD1 (5 bases). Trimming removed 4 bases from V and 2 bases from J, with 11 bases in between. This CDR3 has 15 amino acids. Germline values: CDR1 SGHDN, CDR2 FVKESK. This chain's CDR3 is CASSPDRINTGELFF. As DNA, the CDR3 is TGTGCCAGCAGCCCCGACAGAATTAACACCGGGGAGCTGTTTTTT.

This clonotype occurred a few times. The J gene is TRBJ1-4, the V gene TRBV12-3 or TRBV12-4; 7 nucleotides align to TRBD1. J gave up 8 bases and V 3 bases, and 6 bases lay outside the gene matches. This CDR3 has 14 residues. The CDR3 is CASSFTGDGEKLFF. In DNA, the CDR3 is TGTGCCAGCAGTTTTACAGGGGACGGGGAAAAACTGTTTTTT.

The sample holds many counts of this clonotype. This chain connects TRBV6-5 to TRBJ1-2, with 9 bases that match TRBD1. Germline V gene sequence: CDR1 MNHEY, CDR2 SVGAGI. V was clipped by 2 bases and J by 4 bases; unmatched bases: 5. The CDR3 covers 15 residues. CDR3 nucleotide sequence: TGTGCCAGCAGTTACGGAGGGACAGGGAGCTATGGCTACACCTTC. This sequence encodes CASSYGGTGSYGYTF.